Following are 2 T cell receptor beta chains from one sample sequenced in a study of cytotoxic CD8 clonotypes in ibrutinib-treated CLL. Sequencing used immunoSEQ multiplex PCR; TCRdb keeps in-frame clones, though not all of them. The sample holds about 29,000 clones, roughly 60% seen once. The material sequenced was PBMCs, taken before ibrutinib treatment. Every receptor here comes from a human donor with chronic lymphocytic leukemia.

There are a few counts of this clone. The chain links TRBV5-1 to TRBJ2-5, with D unresolved. The CDR3 covers 13 residues. V was cut by 1 base and J by 0 bases, with 4 bases left in between. The germline gives CDR1 SGHRS, CDR2 YFSETQ. This chain's CDR3 is CASSLRNQETQYF. CDR3 DNA: TGCGCCAGCAGCTTGAGGAACCAAGAGACCCAGTACTTC.

The rearrangement joins TRBV9 to TRBJ1-1, with no clear D. The germline V gene has CDR1 SGDLS and CDR2 YYNGEE. V was pared by 1 base and J by 1 base, with 8 bases between. The CDR3 runs to 14 residues. This CDR3 reads CASSVSGRNTEAFF. The CDR3 DNA reads as TGTGCCAGCAGCGTATCCGGGAGGAACACTGAAGCTTTCTTT.